The rows below give T cell receptor beta chains drawn from one sample of a study of molecular identifiers for immune sequencing clone quantification. TCRdb recomputed calls from the PCR reads with MiXCR, one row per CDR3 protein. There are fewer than 350,000 distinct CDR3 sequences in the sample; roughly a quarter occur only once, and 0.7% to 0.95% lies in the top ten. Sequenced: naive CD8+ T cells from blood, with Jurkat cell RNA spiked in. The source is a human donor in good health. Some libraries in this study had Jurkat cell RNA spiked in. CDR3s include the opening cysteine and the closing phenylalanine or tryptophan. Each record gives: D gene, V gene, clone size, J gene, CDR3 protein, CDR3 DNA. The D gene is left open where the match is weak. The size entry is marked missing in some rows and otherwise reads once, few, many or a size class.

TRBD1	TRBV6-2/TRBV6-3	few	TRBJ1-6	CASVSGTVYSPLHF	TGTGCCAGCGTCTCCGGGACAGTCTATTCACCCCTCCACTTT
-	TRBV5-1	-	TRBJ2-7	CASSPEGLWAYEQYF	TGCGCCAGCAGCCCGGAGGGGCTTTGGGCCTACGAGCAGTACTTC
TRBD2	TRBV5-6	many	TRBJ2-4	CASSWILAENIQYF	TGTGCCAGCAGCTGGATCCTAGCGGAAAACATTCAGTACTTC
TRBD1	TRBV6-2/TRBV6-3	-	TRBJ2-3	CASSPRPGQMFDGTDTQYF	TGTGCCAGCAGTCCCCGGCCGGGACAGATGTTTGATGGCACAGATACGCAGTATTTT
TRBD2	TRBV12-3/TRBV12-4	few	TRBJ2-7	CASSRLAGGYHEQYF	TGTGCCAGCAGTCGACTAGCGGGAGGTTACCACGAGCAGTACTTC
TRBD1	TRBV4-1	-	TRBJ2-7	CASSQELGQSYEQYF	TGCGCCAGCAGCCAAGAGTTGGGACAGTCCTACGAGCAGTACTTC
-	TRBV30	-	TRBJ2-7	CACNQGLTYEQYF	TGTGCCTGCAACCAAGGACTAACCTACGAGCAGTACTTC
-	TRBV27	few	TRBJ1-1	CASSSLMGRMNTEAFF	TGTGCCAGCAGTTCACTAATGGGGAGAATGAACACTGAAGCTTTCTTT
TRBD2	TRBV7-3	few	TRBJ2-1	CASSLTGTSGLKQFF	TGTGCCAGCAGCTTGACCGGGACTAGCGGGTTAAAGCAGTTCTTC
-	TRBV12-3/TRBV12-4	few	TRBJ2-5	CASSLRRGETQYF	TGTGCCAGCAGTTTACGTCGGGGGGAGACCCAGTACTTC
TRBD2	TRBV19	many	TRBJ2-7	CASSPGLAGGDEQYF	TGTGCCAGTAGTCCCGGACTAGCGGGAGGGGACGAGCAGTACTTC
TRBD2	TRBV20-1	-	TRBJ2-3	CSARDLSGSASTDTQYF	TGCAGTGCTAGAGATTTGAGCGGGAGTGCTAGCACAGATACGCAGTATTTT
-	TRBV6-5	few	TRBJ1-5	CASSYSIGSNQPQHF	TGTGCCAGCAGTTACTCGATCGGCAGCAATCAGCCCCAGCATTTT
-	TRBV6-5	-	TRBJ1-2	CASSTQTGASSPIHGYTF	TGTGCCAGCAGTACCCAGACCGGGGCCTCCTCTCCTATACATGGCTACACCTTC